This T cell receptor (beta chain) derives from a study of CD8+ T cells in alopecia areata. On the study more broadly: Tofacitinib was given for 6 to 18 months, then stopped for 6 months. The study, taken as a whole, reports: Links between baseline CD8+ expansion and response need larger treated cohorts. Lesional scalp exceeded normal scalp in clonality, especially in alopecia totalis/universalis. Among the top 100, expanded CD8+ clones, as well as scalp clonality, were significantly decreased by tofacitinib.

Regarding treatment: oral pan-JAK inhibitor, 5-10 mg twice daily. Extraction and reverse transcription of RNA yielded cDNA as the sequencing template. Sequenced by immunoSEQ multiplex PCR; TCRdb stores in-frame clones only, minus some. The repertoire holds about 210,000 clones, with about three fifths as singletons. Comments on this clone: What it binds is unknown.

The clonotype was recovered from a human donor with alopecia areata. Sample: CD4+ T cells sorted from blood, taken at week 4, from a patient treated with tofacitinib.

The CDR3 reads CASAGQGDQPQHF. The CDR3 DNA reads as TGTGCTAGTGCCGGACAGGGGGATCAGCCCCAGCATTTT. This rearrangement joins TRBV12-5 to TRBJ1-5; 10 bases align to TRBD1. In germline, CDR1 is LGHNT, CDR2 FRNRAP. This CDR3 has 13 residues. V dropped 7 bases and J dropped 5; count of bases not matched to a gene: 2. The variable domain in full, with the rest retrieved from reference TRBV12-5 and TRBJ1-5, is DARVTQTPRHKVTEMGQEVTMRCQPILGHNTVFWYRQTMMQGLELLAYFRNRAPLDDSGMPKDRFSAEMPDATLATLKIQPSEPRDSAVYFCASAGQGDQPQHFGDGTRLSIL.